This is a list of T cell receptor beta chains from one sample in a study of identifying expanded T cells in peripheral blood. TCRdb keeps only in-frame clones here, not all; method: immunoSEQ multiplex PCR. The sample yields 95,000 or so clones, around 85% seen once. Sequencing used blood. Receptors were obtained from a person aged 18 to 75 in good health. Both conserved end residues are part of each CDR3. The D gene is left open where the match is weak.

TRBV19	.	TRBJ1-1	CASSILPRVSEAFF
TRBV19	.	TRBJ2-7	CASSINGQNSYEQYF
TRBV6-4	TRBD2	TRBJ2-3	CASSAEAGGPTDTQYF
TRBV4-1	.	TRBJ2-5	CASSQESREGGTQYF
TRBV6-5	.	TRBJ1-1	CASSYSIGAGKTEAFF
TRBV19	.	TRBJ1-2	CASREDSTNYGYTF
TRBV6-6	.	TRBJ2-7	CASSYPEGYGLFEQYF
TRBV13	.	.	CASTRMGEPYEQYF
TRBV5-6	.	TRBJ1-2	CASSSSTDLHGYTF
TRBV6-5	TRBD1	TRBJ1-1	CASSYHTTGNTEAFF
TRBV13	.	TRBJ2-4	CASRHSLAKNIQYF
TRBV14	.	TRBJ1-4	CASSGGASIYEKLFF
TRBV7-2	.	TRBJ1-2	CASRLGVAGEGYTF
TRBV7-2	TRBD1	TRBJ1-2	CASSSDRVYGYTF
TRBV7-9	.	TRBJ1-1	CASNWVVTNTEAFF
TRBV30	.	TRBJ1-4	CACSHNPATNEKLFF
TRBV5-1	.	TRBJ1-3	CASSWGLGDPGNTIYF
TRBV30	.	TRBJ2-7	CAWSLTGYEQYF
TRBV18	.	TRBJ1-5	CASSPSAGHTNQPQHF
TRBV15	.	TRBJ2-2	CATSRRQARFDTGELFF
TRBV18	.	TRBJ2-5	CASSPPGARETQYF
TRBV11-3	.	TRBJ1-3	CASSSRGLGFSGNTIYF
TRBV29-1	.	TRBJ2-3	CSVVGPIPDTQYF
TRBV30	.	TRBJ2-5	CAWTSVYRSLVGTQYF
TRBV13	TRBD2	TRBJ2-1	CASSLGILSGGPYNEQFF
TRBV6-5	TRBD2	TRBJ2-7	CASSYGRGIPYEQYF
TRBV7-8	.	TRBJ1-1	CASSLGYRVNTEAFF
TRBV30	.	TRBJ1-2	CAWRGGGYGYTF